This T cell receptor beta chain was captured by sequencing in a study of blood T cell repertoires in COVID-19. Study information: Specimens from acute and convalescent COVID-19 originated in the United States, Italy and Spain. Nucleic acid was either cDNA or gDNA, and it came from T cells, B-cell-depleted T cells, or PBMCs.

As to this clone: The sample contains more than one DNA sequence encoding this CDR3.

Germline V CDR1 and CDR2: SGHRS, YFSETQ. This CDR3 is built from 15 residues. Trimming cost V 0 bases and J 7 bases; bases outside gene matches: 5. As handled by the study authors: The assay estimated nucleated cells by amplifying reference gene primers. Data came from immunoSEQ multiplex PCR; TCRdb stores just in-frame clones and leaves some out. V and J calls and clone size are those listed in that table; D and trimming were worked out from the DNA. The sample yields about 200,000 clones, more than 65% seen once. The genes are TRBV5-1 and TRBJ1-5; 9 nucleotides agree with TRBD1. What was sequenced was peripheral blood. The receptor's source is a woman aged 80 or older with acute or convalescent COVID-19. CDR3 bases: TGCGCCAGCAGCTTGGAGGGACAGGGCGGCCAGCCCCAGCATTTT. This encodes CASSLEGQGGQPQHF.